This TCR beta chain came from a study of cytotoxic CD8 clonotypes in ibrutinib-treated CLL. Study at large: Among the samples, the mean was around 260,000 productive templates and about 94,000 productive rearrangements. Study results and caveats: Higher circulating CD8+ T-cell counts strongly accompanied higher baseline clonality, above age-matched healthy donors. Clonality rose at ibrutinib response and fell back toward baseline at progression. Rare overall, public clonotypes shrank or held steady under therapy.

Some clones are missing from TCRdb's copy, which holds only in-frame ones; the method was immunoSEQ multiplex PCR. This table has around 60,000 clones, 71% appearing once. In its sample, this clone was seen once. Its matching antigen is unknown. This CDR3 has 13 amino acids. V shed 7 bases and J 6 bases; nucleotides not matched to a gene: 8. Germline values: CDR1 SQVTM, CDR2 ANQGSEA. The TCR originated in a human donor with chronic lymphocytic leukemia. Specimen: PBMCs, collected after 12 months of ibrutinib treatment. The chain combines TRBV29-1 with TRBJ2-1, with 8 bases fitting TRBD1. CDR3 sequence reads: CSGCGTGVNEQFF. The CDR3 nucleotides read TGCAGCGGCTGCGGGACAGGTGTCAATGAGCAGTTCTTC.